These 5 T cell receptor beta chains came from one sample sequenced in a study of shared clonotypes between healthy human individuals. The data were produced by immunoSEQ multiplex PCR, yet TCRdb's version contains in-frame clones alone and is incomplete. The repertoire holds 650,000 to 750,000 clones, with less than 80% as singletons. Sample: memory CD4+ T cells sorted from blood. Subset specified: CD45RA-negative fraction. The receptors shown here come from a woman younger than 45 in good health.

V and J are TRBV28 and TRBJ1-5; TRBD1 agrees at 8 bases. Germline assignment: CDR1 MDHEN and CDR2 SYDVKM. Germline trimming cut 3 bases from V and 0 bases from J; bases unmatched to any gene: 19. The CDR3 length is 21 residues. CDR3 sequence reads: CASSFFAPVNRGNRSNQPQHF. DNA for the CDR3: TGTGCCAGCAGTTTTTTTGCCCCCGTTAACAGGGGGAACCGTAGCAATCAGCCCCAGCATTTT.

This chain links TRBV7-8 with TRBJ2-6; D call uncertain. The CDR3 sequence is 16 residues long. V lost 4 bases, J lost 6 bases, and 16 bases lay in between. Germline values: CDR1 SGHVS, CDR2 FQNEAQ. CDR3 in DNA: TGTGCCAGCAGCTCCCCCATATCCGACAAGGCCAACGTCCTGACTTTC. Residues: CASSSPISDKANVLTF.

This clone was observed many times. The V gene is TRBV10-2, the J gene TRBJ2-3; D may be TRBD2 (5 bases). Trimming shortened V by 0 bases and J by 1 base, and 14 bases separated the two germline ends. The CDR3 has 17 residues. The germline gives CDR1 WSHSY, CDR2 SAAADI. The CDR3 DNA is TGCGCCAGCAGTGAGTCTGAGGGCGGGCCACGCACAGATACGCAGTATTTT. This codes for CASSESEGGPRTDTQYF.

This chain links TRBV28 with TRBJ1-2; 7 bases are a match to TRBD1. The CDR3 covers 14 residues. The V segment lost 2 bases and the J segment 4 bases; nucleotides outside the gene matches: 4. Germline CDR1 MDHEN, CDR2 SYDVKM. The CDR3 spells CASSLRGRSYGYTF. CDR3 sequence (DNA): TGTGCCAGCAGTTTAAGGGGGCGCTCCTATGGCTACACCTTC.

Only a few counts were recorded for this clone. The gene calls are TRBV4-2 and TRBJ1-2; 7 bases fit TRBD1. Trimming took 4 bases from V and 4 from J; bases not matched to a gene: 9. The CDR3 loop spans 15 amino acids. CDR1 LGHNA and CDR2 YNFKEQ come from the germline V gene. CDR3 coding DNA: TGTGCCAGCAGCCGAACCGGGACAGAGAGCTATGGCTACACCTTC. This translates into CASSRTGTESYGYTF.